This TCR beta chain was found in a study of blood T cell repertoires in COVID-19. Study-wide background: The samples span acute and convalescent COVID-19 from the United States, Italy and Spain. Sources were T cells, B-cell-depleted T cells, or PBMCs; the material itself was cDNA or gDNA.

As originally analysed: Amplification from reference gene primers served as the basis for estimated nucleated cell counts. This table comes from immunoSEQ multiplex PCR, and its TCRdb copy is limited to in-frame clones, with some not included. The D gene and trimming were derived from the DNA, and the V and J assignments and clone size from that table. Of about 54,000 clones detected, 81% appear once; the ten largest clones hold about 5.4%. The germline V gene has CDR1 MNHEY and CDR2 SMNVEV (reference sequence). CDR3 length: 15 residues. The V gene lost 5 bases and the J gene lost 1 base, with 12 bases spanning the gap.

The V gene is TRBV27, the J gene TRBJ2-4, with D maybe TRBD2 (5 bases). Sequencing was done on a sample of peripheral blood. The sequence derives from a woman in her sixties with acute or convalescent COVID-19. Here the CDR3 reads CASSLAVGAKNIQYF. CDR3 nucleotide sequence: TGTGCCAGCAGTCTAGCCGTCGGGGCCAAAAACATTCAGTACTTC.